The clone carrying this T cell receptor beta chain was observed once. The antigen is not known. V trimming: 6 bases; J trimming: 4 bases; junction bases outside the gene matches: 9. CDR3 size: 15 residues. These data are taken from a study of tumor-infiltrating lymphocytes in primary liver carcinoma. Using a constant-region primer together with ProtoScript II reverse transcriptase, TCR beta cDNA was made from roughly 540 ng of total RNA. Three-round nested multiplex PCR performed with slightly modified ARM-PCR produced the TCR beta libraries. TRBV1-TRBV30 forward primers paired with a C-beta reverse primer were used in the first two PCR rounds, which ran roughly 9 cycles each. From the multiplex PCR reads, TCRdb called clonotypes with MiXCR, one entry per CDR3 protein. The sample includes a few hundred thousand distinct CDR3 sequences, 50% to 60% of them seen just once. The study extracted blood RNA from unsorted whole blood and also extracted germline DNA.

General study results and limits: The difference in top-250-clone fraction between tumors and blood was significant, favoring tumors (p = 0.039).

The specimen was peripheral blood. This chain connects TRBV12-3 or TRBV12-4 to TRBJ2-3; 8 bases line up with TRBD1. This TCR came from a woman aged 25-40 years with primary liver carcinoma and hepatitis B virus infection. The CDR3 DNA follows: TGTGCCAGCAGCCTGGGACAGGCCGCATCAGATACGCAGTATTTT. Protein: CASSLGQAASDTQYF.